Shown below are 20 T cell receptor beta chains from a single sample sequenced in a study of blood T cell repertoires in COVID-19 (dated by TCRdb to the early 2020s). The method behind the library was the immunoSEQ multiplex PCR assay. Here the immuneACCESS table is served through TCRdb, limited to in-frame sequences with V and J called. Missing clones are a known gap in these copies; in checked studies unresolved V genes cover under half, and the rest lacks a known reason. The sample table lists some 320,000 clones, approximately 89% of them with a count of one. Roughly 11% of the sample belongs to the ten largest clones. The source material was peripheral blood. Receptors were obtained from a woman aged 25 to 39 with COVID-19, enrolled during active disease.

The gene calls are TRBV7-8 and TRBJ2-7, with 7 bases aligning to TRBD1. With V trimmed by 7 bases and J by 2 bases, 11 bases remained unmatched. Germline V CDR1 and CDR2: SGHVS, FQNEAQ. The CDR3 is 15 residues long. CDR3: CASTVGQPSTYEQYF. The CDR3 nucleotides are TGTGCCAGCACCGTGGGACAGCCTTCGACCTACGAGCAGTACTTC.

CDR3 sequence (DNA): TGCGCCAGCAGCCAAAGGAGGAGGGTGATAAGGGAACCCCTCCACTTT. This translates into CASSQRRRVIREPLHF. The genes are TRBV4-1 and TRBJ1-6; D remains ambiguous. CDR3 length: 16 residues. Trimming pared 2 bases from V and 12 bases from J, leaving 20 bases between. Germline CDR1 is MGHRA and CDR2 is YSYEKL.

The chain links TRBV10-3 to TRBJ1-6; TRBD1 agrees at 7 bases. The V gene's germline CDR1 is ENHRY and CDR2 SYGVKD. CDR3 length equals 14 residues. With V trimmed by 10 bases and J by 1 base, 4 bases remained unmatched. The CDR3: CATSGQSYNSPLHF. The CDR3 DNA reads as TGTGCCACCTCGGGACAGTCCTATAATTCACCCCTCCACTTT.

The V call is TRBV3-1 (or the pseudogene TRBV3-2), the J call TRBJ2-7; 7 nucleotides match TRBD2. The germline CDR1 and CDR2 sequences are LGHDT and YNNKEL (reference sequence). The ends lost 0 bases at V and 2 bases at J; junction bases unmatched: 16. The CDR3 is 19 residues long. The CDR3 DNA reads TGTGCCAGCAGCCAAGACCACCGAAGCCCTCGAGCGGGGACCTACGAGCAGTACTTC. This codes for CASSQDHRSPRAGTYEQYF.

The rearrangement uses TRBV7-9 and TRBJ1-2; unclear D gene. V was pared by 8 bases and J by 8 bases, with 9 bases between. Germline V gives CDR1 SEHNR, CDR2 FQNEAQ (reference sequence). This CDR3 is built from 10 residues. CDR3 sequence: CASVGSGYTF. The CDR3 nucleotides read TGTGCCAGCGTGGGGAGCGGCTACACCTTC. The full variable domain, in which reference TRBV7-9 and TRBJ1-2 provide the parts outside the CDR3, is DTGVSQNPRHKITKRGQNVTFRCDPISEHNRLYWYRQTLGQGPEFLTYFQNEAQLEKSRLLSDRFSAERPKGSFSTLEIQRTEQGDSAMYLCASVGSGYTFGSGTRLTVV.

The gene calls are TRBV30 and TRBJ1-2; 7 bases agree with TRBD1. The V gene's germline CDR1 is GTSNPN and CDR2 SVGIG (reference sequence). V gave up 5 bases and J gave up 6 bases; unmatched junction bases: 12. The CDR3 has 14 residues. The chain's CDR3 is CAWGPNRGWNGYTF. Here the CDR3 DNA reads TGTGCCTGGGGCCCCAACAGGGGCTGGAATGGCTACACCTTC.

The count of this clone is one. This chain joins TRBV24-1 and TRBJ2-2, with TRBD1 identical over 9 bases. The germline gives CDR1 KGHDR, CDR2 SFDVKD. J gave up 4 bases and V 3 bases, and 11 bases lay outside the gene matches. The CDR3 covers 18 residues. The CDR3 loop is CATSDPRNRGLGTGELFF. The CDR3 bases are TGTGCCACCAGTGATCCACGGAACAGGGGGCTAGGCACCGGGGAGCTGTTTTTT.

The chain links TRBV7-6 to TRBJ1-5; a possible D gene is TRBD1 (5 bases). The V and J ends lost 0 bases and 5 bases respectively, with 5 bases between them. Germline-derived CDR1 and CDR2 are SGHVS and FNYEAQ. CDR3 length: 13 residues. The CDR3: CASSLAGDQPQHF. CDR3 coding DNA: TGTGCCAGCAGCTTAGCAGGGGATCAGCCCCAGCATTTT.

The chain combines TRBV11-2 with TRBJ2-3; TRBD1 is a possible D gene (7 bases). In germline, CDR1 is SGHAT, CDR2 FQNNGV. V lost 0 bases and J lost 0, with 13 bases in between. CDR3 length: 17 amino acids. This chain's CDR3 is CASSLDSTGTSTDTQYF. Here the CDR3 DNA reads TGTGCCAGCAGCTTAGACTCGACAGGGACTAGCACAGATACGCAGTATTTT. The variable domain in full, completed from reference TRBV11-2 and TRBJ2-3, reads EAGVAQSPRYKIIEKRQSVAFWCNPISGHATLYWYQQILGQGPKLLIQFQNNGVVDDSQLPKDRFSAERLKGVDSTLKIQPAKLEDSAVYLCASSLDSTGTSTDTQYFGPGTRLTVL.

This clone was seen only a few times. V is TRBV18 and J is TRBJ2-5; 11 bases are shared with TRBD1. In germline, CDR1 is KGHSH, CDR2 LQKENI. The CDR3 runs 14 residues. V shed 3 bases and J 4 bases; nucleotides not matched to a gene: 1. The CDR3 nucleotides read TGTGCCAGCTCACCGGACAGGGGGCTAGAGACCCAGTACTTC. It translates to CASSPDRGLETQYF.

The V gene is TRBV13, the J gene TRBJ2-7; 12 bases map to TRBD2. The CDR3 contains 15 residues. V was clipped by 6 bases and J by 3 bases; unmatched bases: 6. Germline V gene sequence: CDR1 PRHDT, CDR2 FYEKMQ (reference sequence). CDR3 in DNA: TGTGCCAGCAGTTTCGGACTAGCGGGGCTCTACGAGCAGTACTTC. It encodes CASSFGLAGLYEQYF. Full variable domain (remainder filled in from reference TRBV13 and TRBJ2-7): AAGVIQSPRHLIKEKRETATLKCYPIPRHDTVYWYQQGPGQDPQFLISFYEKMQSDKGSIPDRFSAQQFSDYHSELNMSSLELGDSALYFCASSFGLAGLYEQYFGPGTRLTVT.

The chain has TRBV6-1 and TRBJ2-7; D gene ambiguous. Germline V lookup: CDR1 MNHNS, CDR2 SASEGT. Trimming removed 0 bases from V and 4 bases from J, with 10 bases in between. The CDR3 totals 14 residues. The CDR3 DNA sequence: TGTGCCAGCAGTGAAGCGCACAGCAGTTACGAGCAGTACTTC. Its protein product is CASSEAHSSYEQYF.

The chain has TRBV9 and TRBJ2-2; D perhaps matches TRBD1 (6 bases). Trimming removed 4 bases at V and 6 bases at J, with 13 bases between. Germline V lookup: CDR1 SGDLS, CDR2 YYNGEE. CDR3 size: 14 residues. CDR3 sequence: CASSLRQVPGELFF. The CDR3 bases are TGTGCCAGCAGCCTCAGACAGGTCCCCGGGGAGCTGTTTTTT.

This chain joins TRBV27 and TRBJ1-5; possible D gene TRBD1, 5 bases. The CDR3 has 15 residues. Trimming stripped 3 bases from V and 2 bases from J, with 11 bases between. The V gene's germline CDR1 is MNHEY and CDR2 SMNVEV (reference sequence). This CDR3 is CASSFAGEGNQPQHF. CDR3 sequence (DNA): TGTGCCAGCAGTTTTGCGGGGGAAGGCAATCAGCCCCAGCATTTT.

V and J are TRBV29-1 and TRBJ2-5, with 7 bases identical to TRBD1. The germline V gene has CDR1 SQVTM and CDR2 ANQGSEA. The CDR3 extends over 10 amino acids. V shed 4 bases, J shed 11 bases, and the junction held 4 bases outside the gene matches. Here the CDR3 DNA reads TGCAGCGTTGTAACGGGACAGCAGTACTTC. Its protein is CSVVTGQQYF.

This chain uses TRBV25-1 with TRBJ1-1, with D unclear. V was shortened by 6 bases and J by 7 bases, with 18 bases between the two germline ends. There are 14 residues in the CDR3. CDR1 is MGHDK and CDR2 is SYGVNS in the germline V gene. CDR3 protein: CASRNEERRVEAFF. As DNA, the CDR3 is TGTGCCAGCAGGAATGAGGAGCGCCGGGTTGAAGCTTTCTTT.

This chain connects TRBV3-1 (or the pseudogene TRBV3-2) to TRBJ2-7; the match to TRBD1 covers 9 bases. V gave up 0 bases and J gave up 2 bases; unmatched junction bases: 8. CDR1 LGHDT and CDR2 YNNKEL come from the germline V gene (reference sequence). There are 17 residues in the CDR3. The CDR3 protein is CASSQDTGTGFPYEQYF. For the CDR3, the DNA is TGTGCCAGCAGCCAAGATACTGGGACAGGGTTCCCCTACGAGCAGTACTTC.

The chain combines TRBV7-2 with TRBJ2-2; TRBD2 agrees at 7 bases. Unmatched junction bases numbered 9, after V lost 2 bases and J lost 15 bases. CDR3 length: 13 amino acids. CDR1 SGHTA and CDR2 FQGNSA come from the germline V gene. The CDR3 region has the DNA TGTGCCAGCAGCTTAAGGGAGGGTGTGGTGGTGTTTTTT. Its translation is CASSLREGVVVFF.

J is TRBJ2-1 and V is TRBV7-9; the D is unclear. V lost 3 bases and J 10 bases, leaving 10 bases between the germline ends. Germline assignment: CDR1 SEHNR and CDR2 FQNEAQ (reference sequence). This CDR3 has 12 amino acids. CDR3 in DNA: TGTGCCAGCAGCTTGGGCGCTGGGGAGCAGTTCTTC. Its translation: CASSLGAGEQFF.

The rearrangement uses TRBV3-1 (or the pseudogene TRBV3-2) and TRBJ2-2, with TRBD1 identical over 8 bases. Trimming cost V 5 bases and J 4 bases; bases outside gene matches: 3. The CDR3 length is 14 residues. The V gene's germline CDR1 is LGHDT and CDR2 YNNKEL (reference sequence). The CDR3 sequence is CASSDRGATGELFF. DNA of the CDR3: TGTGCCAGCAGCGACAGGGGTGCCACCGGGGAGCTGTTTTTT.